The sequence of this T cell receptor beta chain was determined in a study of blood T cell repertoires in COVID-19. Study summary: Whether acute or convalescent, the COVID-19 samples came from the United States, Italy and Spain. T cells, B-cell-depleted T cells, or PBMCs supplied cDNA or gDNA.

Seattle cases were enrolled at active infection and followed longitudinally. Per the study methods: Reference gene primer amplification gave nucleated cell count estimates. Data came from immunoSEQ multiplex PCR; TCRdb stores just in-frame clones and leaves some out. Clone size and V and J calls were adopted from that table, with D and trimming inferred from the DNA. The repertoire holds approximately 390,000 clones, with about 90% as singletons. The TCR originated in a woman aged 55-69 years with COVID-19, enrolled during active disease. Sequencing used peripheral blood.

CDR3 amino acids: CASSQDHSREAFF. CDR3 bases: TGTGCCAGCAGCCAAGATCACAGTCGTGAAGCTTTCTTT. The rearrangement links TRBV3-1 (or the pseudogene TRBV3-2) to TRBJ1-1; D gene unclear. Germline V gene data show CDR1 as LGHDT and CDR2 as YNNKEL (reference sequence). The ends were cut back, 0 bases at V and 7 bases at J, with 9 bases in the middle. The CDR3 spans 13 residues.